This TCR beta chain stems from a study of shared clonotypes between healthy human individuals. Investigators divided CD4+ cells into CD45RA+ naive and CD45RA-negative memory subsets. V lost 7 bases, J lost 6 bases, and 8 bases stayed unmatched. There are 15 residues in the CDR3. Germline CDR1 is LNHDA and CDR2 is SQIVND (reference sequence). Data came from immunoSEQ multiplex PCR; TCRdb stores just in-frame clones and leaves some out. Of about 2.3 million clones listed, roughly 92% are singletons. About this clone: Its antigen remains unknown.

Study conclusions and caveats: Some naive CD4 clonotypes, roughly 5%, turned up in common across several donors. Clonotype sharing among donors likely depends on sequencing depth.

The receptor was isolated from a man in his late teens or twenties in good health. Some clones in this sample may be carry-over from other donors' samples. The specimen sequenced was naive CD4+ T cells from PBMCs. Regarding subset: CD45RA+ positively selected. The chain carries TRBV19 and TRBJ1-5; 11 bases line up with TRBD1. The DNA of the CDR3 is TGTGCCAGTACCAAAGGGACAGGGGGGGGTCAGCCCCAGCATTTT. Its protein is CASTKGTGGGQPQHF.